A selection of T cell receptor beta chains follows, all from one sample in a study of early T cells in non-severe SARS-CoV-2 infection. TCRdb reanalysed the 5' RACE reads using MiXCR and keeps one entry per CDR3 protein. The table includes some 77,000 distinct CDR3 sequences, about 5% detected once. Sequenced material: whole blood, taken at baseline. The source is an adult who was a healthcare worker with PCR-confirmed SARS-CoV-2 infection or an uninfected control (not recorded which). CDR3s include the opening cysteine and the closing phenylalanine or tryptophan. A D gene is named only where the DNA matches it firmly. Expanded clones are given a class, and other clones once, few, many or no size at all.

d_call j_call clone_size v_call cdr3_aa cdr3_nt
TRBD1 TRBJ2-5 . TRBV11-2 CASSWTGGETQYF TGTGCCAGCAGCTGGACAGGGGGAGAGACCCAGTACTTC
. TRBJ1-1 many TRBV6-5 CASSYTFDGARTEAFF TGTGCCAGCAGTTACACTTTTGACGGGGCGAGGACTGAAGCTTTCTTT
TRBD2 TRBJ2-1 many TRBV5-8 CASSLGTSRYNEQFF TGTGCCAGCAGCTTAGGGACTAGCAGATACAATGAGCAGTTCTTC
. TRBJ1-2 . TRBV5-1 CASSTSPGNYGYTF TGCGCCAGCAGCACCAGCCCAGGGAACTATGGCTACACCTTC
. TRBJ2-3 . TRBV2 CASVKGFGTDTQYF TGTGCCAGCGTCAAAGGATTCGGCACAGATACGCAGTATTTT
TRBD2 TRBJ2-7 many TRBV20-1 CSARISGNSYEQYF TGCAGTGCTCGAATTAGCGGGAACTCCTACGAGCAGTACTTC
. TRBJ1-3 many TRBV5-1 CASSLAPTAYSGNTIYF TGCGCCAGCAGCTTGGCCCCGACGGCCTACTCTGGAAACACCATATATTTT
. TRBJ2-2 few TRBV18 CASSPGVAVNTGELFF TGTGCCAGCTCACCCGGGGTAGCAGTGAACACCGGGGAGCTGTTTTTT
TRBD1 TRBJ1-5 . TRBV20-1 CSARPDRGLQPQHF TGCAGTGCTAGACCGGACAGGGGGCTACAGCCCCAGCATTTT
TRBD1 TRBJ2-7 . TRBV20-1 CSARGSGGRSYEQYF TGCAGTGCTAGAGGCTCAGGGGGAAGAAGCTACGAGCAGTACTTC
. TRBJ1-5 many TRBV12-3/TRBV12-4 CASTGRYQPQHF TGTGCCAGCACGGGTCGGTATCAGCCCCAGCATTTT
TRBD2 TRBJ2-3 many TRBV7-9 CASSEGSRVLATSTDTQYF TGTGCCAGCAGCGAGGGATCTCGAGTACTAGCGACCAGCACAGATACGCAGTATTTT
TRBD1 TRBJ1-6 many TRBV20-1 CSAGGDREGPPLHF TGCAGTGCTGGAGGGGACAGGGAGGGGCCACCCCTCCACTTT
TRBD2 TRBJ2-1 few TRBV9 CASSVVASGYNEQFF TGTGCCAGCAGCGTAGTGGCTAGCGGGTACAATGAGCAGTTCTTC
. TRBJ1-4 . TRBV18 CASSPRSTFKQGNEKLFF TGTGCCAGCTCACCACGCTCTACCTTTAAACAGGGTAACGAAAAACTGTTTTTT
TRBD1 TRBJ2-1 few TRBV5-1 CASTGTGGMNEQFF TGCGCCAGCACCGGGACAGGGGGCATGAATGAGCAGTTCTTC
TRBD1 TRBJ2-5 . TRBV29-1 CSVERTGEETQYF TGCAGCGTTGAGAGGACAGGGGAGGAGACCCAGTACTTC
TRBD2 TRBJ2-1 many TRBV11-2 CASSHRTSGASYNEQFF TGTGCCAGCAGCCACCGGACTAGCGGGGCCTCCTACAATGAGCAGTTCTTC
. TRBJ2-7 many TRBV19 CASSIDDYEQYF TGTGCCAGTAGCATTGATGACTACGAGCAGTACTTC
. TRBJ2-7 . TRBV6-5 CASSYARRNSYEQYF TGTGCCAGCAGTTATGCCCGACGAAATTCCTACGAGCAGTACTTC
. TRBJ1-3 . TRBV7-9 CASSLGQPNSGNTIYF TGTGCCAGCAGCTTAGGGCAGCCGAACTCTGGAAACACCATATATTTT
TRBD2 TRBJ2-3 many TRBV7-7 CASSSGLAGTDTQYF TGTGCCAGCAGCTCCGGACTAGCGGGCACAGATACGCAGTATTTT
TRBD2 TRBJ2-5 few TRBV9 CASSVEDSGVQETQYF TGTGCCAGCAGCGTAGAAGATAGCGGGGTCCAAGAGACCCAGTACTTC
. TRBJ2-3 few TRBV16 CASSQQGSTDTQYF TGTGCCAGCAGCCAGCAGGGGAGCACAGATACGCAGTATTTT
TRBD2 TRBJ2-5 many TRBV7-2 CASSLAGGWGQETQYF TGTGCCAGCAGCCTAGCGGGCGGGTGGGGCCAAGAGACCCAGTACTTC
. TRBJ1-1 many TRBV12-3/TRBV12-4 CASSLAAGDAEAFF TGTGCCAGCAGTTTAGCAGCAGGGGACGCTGAAGCTTTCTTT
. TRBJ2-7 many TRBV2 CASRGFDEQYF TGTGCCAGTAGGGGGTTTGACGAGCAGTACTTC
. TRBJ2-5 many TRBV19 CASSTSGRETQYF TGTGCCAGTAGTACGTCGGGGAGGGAGACCCAGTACTTC
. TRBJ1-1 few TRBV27 CASSLRWPGSTTEAFF TGTGCCAGCAGTTTAAGGTGGCCGGGGTCAACGACTGAAGCTTTCTTT
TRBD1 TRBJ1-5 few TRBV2 CASSELTGSNQPQHF TGTGCCAGCAGTGAGTTGACAGGGAGCAATCAGCCCCAGCATTTT
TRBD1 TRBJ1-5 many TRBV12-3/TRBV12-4 CASSSGGVEPQHF TGTGCCAGCAGCTCAGGGGGCGTGGAGCCCCAGCATTTT